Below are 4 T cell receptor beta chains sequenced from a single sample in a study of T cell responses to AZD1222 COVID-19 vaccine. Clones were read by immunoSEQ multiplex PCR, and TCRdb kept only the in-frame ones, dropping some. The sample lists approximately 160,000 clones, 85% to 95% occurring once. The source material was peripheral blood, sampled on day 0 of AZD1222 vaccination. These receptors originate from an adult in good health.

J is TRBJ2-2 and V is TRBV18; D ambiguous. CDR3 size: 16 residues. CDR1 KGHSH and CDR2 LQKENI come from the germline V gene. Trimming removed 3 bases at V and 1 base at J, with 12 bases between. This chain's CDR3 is CASSPYNVLNTGELFF. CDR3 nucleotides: TGTGCCAGCTCACCGTATAATGTGTTGAACACCGGGGAGCTGTTTTTT.

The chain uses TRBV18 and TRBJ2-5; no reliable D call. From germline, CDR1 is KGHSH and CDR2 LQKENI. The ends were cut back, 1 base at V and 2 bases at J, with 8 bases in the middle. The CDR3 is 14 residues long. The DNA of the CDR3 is TGTGCCAGCTCACCACAAGAGCGACAAGAGACCCAGTACTTC. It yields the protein CASSPQERQETQYF.

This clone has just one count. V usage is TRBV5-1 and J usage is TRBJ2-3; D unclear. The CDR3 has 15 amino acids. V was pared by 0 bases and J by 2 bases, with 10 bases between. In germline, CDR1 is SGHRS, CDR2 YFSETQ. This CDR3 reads CASSLGAAYTDTQYF. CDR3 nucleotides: TGCGCCAGCAGCTTGGGCGCGGCCTACACAGATACGCAGTATTTT.

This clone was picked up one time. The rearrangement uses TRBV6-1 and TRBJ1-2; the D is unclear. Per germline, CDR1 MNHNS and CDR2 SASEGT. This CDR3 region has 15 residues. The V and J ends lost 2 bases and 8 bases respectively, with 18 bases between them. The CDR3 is CASSESVGFGVGYTF. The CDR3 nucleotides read TGTGCCAGCAGTGAATCGGTCGGTTTTGGGGTAGGCTACACCTTC.